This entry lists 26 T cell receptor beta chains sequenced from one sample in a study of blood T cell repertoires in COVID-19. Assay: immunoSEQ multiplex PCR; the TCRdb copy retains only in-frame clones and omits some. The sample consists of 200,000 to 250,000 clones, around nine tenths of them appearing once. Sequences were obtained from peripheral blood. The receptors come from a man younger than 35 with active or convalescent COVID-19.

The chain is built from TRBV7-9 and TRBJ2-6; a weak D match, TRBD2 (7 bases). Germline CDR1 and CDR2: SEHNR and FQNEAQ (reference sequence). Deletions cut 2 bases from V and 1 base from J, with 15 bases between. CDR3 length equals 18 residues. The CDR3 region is CASSLPAGATSGANVLTF. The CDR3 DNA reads TGTGCCAGCAGCTTACCGGCGGGGGCGACGTCTGGGGCCAACGTCCTGACTTTC.

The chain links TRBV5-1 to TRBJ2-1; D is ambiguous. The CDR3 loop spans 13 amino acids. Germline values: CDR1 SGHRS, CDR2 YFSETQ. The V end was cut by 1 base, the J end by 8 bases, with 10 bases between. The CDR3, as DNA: TGCGCCAGCAGCTTGCCCGCTATGGATGAGCAGTTCTTC. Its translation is CASSLPAMDEQFF.

The CDR3 DNA sequence: TGTGCCAGCAGCTTATCCGCGGGGGACTATGGCTACACCTTC. Translating it yields CASSLSAGDYGYTF. This rearrangement joins TRBV7-2 to TRBJ1-2; D is possibly TRBD1 (5 bases). This CDR3 spans 14 amino acids. CDR1 is SGHTA, CDR2 FQGNSA, per germline. With 2 bases removed from V and 3 bases from J, the gap between germline ends came to 10 bases.

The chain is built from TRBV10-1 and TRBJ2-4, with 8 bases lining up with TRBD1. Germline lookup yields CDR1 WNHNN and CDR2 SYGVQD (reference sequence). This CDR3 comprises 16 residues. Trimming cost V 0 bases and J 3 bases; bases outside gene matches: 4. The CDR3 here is CASSESTGVGKNIQYF. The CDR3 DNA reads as TGCGCCAGCAGTGAGTCGACAGGGGTGGGCAAAAACATTCAGTACTTC.

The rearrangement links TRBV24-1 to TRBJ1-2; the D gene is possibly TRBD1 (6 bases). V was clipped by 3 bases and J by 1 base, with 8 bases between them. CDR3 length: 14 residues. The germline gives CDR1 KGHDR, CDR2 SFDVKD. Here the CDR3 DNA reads TGTGCCACCAGTGATCTCAGGGGTAACTATGGCTACACCTTC. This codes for CATSDLRGNYGYTF.

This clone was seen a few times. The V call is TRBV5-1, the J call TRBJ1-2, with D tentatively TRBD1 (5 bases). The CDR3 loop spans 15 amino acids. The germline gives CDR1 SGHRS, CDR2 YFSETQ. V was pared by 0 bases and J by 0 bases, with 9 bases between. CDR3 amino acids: CASSLAGEANYGYTF. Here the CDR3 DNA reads TGCGCCAGCAGCTTGGCGGGGGAAGCTAACTATGGCTACACCTTC.

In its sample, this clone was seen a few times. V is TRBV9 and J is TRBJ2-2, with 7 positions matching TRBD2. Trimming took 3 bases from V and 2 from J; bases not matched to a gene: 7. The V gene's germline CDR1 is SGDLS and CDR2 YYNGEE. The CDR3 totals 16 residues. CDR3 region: CASSARGTTNTGELFF. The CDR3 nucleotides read TGTGCCAGCAGCGCCCGAGGGACTACCAACACCGGGGAGCTGTTTTTT.

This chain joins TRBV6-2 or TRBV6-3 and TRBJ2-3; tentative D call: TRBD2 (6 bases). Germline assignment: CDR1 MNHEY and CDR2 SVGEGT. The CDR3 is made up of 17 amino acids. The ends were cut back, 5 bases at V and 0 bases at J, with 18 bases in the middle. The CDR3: CASSILFSGQSTDTQYF. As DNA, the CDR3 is TGTGCCAGCAGTATACTATTTAGCGGACAAAGCACAGATACGCAGTATTTT.

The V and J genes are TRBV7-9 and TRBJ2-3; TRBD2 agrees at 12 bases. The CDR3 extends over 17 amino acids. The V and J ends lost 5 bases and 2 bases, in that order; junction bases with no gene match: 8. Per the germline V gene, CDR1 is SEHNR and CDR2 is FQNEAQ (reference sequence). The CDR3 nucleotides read TGTGCCAGCAGCCCCACAACTAGCGGGAGGTTCACAGATACGCAGTATTTT. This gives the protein CASSPTTSGRFTDTQYF.

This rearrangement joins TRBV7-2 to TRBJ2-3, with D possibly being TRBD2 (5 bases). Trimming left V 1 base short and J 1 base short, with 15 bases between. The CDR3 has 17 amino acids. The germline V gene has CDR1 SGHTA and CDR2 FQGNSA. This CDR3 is CASSLGPLEVGTDTQYF. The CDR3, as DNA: TGTGCCAGCAGCTTAGGCCCACTAGAGGTCGGCACAGATACGCAGTATTTT.

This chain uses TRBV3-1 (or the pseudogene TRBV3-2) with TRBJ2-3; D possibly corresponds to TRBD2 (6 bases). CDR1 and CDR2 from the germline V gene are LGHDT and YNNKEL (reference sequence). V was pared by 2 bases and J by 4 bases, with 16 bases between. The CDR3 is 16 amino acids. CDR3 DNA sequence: TGTGCCAGCAGCCAATCAACCTGGGGGGTCTCAGATACGCAGTATTTT. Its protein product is CASSQSTWGVSDTQYF.

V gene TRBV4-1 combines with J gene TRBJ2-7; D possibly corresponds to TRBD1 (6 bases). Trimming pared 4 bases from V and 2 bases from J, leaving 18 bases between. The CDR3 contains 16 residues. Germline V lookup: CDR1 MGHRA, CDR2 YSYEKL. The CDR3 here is CASSRSGQPTTYEQYF. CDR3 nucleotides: TGCGCCAGCAGCCGATCGGGACAACCCACTACCTACGAGCAGTACTTC.

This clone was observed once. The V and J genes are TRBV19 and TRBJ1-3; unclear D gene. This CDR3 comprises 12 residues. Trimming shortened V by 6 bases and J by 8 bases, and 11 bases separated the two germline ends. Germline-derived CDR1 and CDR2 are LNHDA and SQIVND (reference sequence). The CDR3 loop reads CASSSVLYTIYF. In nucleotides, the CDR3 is TGTGCCAGTAGCTCCGTTCTCTACACCATATATTTT. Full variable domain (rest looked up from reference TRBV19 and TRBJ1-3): DGGITQSPKYLFRKEGQNVTLSCEQNLNHDAMYWYRQDPGQGLRLIYYSQIVNDFQKGDIAEGYSVSREKKESFPLTVTSAQKNPTAFYLCASSSVLYTIYFGEGSWLTVV.

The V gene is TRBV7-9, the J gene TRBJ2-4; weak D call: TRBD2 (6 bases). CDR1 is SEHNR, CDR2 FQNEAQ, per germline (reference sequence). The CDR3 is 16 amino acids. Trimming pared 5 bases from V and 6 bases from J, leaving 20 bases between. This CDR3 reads CASSEGPGLPLNIQYF. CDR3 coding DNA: TGTGCCAGCAGCGAGGGCCCGGGACTCCCTTTAAACATTCAGTACTTC.

CDR3: CASSFDRVGGYTF. CDR3 nucleotide sequence: TGTGCCAGCAGTTTTGACAGGGTTGGTGGCTACACCTTC. This chain links TRBV27 with TRBJ1-2; 7 bases map to TRBD1. Germline CDR1 and CDR2: MNHEY and SMNVEV (reference sequence). This CDR3 is 13 amino acids long. V lost 3 bases, J lost 7 bases, and 5 bases stayed unmatched.

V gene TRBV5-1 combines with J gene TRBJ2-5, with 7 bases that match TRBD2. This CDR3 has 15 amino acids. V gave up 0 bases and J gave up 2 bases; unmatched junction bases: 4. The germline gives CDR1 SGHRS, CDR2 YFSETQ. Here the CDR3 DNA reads TGCGCCAGCAGCTTGGGGGCGCGGGGGCAAGAGACCCAGTACTTC. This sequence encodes CASSLGARGQETQYF.

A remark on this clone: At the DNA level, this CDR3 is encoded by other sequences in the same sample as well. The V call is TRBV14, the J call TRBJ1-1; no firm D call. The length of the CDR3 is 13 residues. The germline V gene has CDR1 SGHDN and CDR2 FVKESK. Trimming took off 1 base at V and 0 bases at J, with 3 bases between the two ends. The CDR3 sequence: CASSQVMNTEAFF. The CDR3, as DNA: TGTGCCAGCAGCCAAGTAATGAACACTGAAGCTTTCTTT.

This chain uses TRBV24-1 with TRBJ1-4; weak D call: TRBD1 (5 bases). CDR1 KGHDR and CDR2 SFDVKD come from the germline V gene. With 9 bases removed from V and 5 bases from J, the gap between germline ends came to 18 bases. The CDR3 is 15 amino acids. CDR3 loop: CATARGGSSNEKLFF. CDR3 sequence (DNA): TGTGCCACCGCCCGGGGGGGATCCTCGAATGAAAAACTGTTTTTT.

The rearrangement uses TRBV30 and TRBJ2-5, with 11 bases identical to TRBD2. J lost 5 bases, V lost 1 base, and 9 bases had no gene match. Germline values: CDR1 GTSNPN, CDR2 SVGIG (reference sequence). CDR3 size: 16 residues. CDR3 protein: CAWSAGLAANGETQYF. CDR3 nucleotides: TGTGCCTGGAGTGCGGGACTAGCGGCTAATGGTGAGACCCAGTACTTC.

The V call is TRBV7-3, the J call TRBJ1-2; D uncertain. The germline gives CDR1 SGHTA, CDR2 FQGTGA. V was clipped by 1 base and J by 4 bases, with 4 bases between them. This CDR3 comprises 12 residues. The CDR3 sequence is CASSLSGYGYTF. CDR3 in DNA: TGTGCCAGCAGCTTAAGCGGCTATGGCTACACCTTC.

In DNA form, the CDR3 reads TGTGCCAGTAAAACCAGGGGGGCAGGGGTAGTGACCGGGGAGCTGTTTTTT. Its translation is CASKTRGAGVVTGELFF. This chain uses TRBV19 with TRBJ2-2; TRBD1 might be the D (7 bases). From germline, CDR1 is LNHDA and CDR2 SQIVND (reference sequence). This CDR3 has 17 residues. V gave up 7 bases and J gave up 5 bases, with 23 bases separating them.

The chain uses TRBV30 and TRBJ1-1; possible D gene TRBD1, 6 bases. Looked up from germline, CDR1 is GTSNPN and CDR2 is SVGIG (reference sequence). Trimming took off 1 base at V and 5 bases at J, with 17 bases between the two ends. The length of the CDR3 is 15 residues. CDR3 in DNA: TGTGCCTGGAGTGGGAGAGGGGGGGCTTCAACTGAAGCTTTCTTT. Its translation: CAWSGRGGASTEAFF.

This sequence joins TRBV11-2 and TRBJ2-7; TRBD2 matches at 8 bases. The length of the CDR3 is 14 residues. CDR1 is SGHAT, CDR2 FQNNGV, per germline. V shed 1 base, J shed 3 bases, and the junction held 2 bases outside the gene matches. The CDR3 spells CASSLVAGGYEQYF. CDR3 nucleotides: TGTGCCAGCAGCTTAGTTGCGGGAGGCTACGAGCAGTACTTC.

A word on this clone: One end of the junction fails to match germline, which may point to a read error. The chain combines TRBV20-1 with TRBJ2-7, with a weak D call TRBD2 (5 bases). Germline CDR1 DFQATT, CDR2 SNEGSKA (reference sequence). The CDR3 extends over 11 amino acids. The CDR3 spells CSATSLREGSF. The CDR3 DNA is TGCAGTGCTACTTCACTCCGCGAGGGCAGCTTC.

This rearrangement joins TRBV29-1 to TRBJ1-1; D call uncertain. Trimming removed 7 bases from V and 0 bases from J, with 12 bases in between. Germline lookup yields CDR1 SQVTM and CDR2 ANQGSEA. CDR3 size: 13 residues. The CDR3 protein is CSAPDGMNTEAFF. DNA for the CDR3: TGCAGCGCCCCGGACGGGATGAACACTGAAGCTTTCTTT.

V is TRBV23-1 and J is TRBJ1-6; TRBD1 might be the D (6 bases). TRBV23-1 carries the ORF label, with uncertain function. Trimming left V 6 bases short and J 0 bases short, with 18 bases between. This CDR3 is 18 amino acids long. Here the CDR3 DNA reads TGCGCCAGCAGAGAGGGACACCCTTCGAGCTCCTATAATTCACCCCTCCACTTT. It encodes CASREGHPSSSYNSPLHF.